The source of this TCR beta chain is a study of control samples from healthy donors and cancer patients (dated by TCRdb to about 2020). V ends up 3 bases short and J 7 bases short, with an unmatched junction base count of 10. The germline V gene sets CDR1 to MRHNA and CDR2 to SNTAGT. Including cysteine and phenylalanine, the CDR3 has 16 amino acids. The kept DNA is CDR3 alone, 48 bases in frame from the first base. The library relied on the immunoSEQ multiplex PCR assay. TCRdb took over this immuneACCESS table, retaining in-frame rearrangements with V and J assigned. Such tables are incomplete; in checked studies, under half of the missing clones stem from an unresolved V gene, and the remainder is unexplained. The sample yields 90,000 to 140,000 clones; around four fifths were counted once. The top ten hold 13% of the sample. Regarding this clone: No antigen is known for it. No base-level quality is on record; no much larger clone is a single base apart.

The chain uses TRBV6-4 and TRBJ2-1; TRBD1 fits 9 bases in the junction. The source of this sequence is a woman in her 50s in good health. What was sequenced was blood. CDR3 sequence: CASSELPAQGANEQFF. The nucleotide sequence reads TGTGCCAGCAGTGAACTTCCGGCACAGGGGGCGAATGAGCAGTTCTTC.